These 31 T cell receptor beta chains came from one sample sequenced in a study of CD8+CD57+ T cells in acquired aplastic anemia. Those patients picked for sequencing had displayed CD8+CD57+ cell expansion on flow cytometry. Genomic DNA was employed as the template in profiling TCR beta VDJ and CDR3. One entry per CDR3 protein results from TCRdb running MiXCR on the reads. The profile shows about 160,000 distinct CDR3 sequences, roughly half of them singletons. The sample taken for sequencing was sorted CD4+, CD8+, or CD8+CD57+ T cells (not recorded which) from PBMCs. Every receptor here comes from a human donor with aplastic anemia.

J is TRBJ2-1 and V is TRBV9; possibly TRBD1 for D (6 bases). Germline V CDR1 and CDR2: SGDLS, YYNGEE. V dropped 4 bases and J dropped 3 bases, with 14 bases sitting between them. The CDR3 sequence is 15 residues long. This chain's CDR3 is CASSTSDSDYNEQFF. CDR3 DNA: TGTGCCAGCAGCACTTCGGACAGCGACTACAATGAGCAGTTCTTC.

This chain joins TRBV7-3 and TRBJ2-1, with D perhaps given as TRBD1 or TRBD2 (7 bases each). V gave up 4 bases and J gave up 8 bases, with 21 bases separating them. The CDR3 consists of 16 residues. Germline values: CDR1 SGHTA, CDR2 FQGTGA. DNA of the CDR3: TGTGCCAGCAGCTCCAGCGGGACAGCATCTTACGATGAGCAGTTCTTC. Residues: CASSSSGTASYDEQFF.

This clonotype was observed many times. V is TRBV20-1 and J is TRBJ1-1, with a tentative D call TRBD1 (5 bases). V shed 0 bases and J shed 0 bases, with 8 bases lying between them. CDR3 length: 14 amino acids. In germline, CDR1 is DFQATT, CDR2 SNEGSKA (reference sequence). The CDR3 DNA follows: TGCAGTGCTAGAGAGGACATGATGAACACTGAAGCTTTCTTT. It encodes CSAREDMMNTEAFF.

In its sample, this clonotype was seen a few times. A single base separates this from a much larger clone, so it may be a read error. The V gene is TRBV25-1, the J gene TRBJ2-5; 8 bases are a match to TRBD2. CDR3 length equals 16 residues. The V and J ends lost 6 bases and 7 bases, in that order; junction bases with no gene match: 16. Germline V gene lookup returns CDR1 MGHDK and CDR2 SYGVNS. CDR3 in amino acids: CASSLELAAGGGTQYF. CDR3 in DNA: TGTGCCAGCAGCTTAGAACTTGCCGCGGGAGGAGGGACCCAGTACTTC.

The table lists this clonotype with many counts. Here the CDR3 reads CASSVEAAGLRGGYTF. CDR3 nucleotide sequence: TGTGCCAGCAGCGTAGAGGCGGCAGGGCTGAGGGGTGGCTACACCTTC. The chain joins TRBV9 to TRBJ1-2, with D possibly matching TRBD1 (5 bases). The CDR3 has 16 residues. CDR1 SGDLS and CDR2 YYNGEE come from the germline V gene. The V gene lost 0 bases and the J gene lost 7 bases, with 19 bases spanning the gap.

The chain recombines TRBV7-3 with TRBJ1-1; 9 bases fit TRBD1. This CDR3 is 16 amino acids long. In germline, CDR1 is SGHTA, CDR2 FQGTGA. The V gene end was trimmed by 7 bases and the J gene end by 4 bases; junction bases not matched to a gene: 13. CDR3 bases: TGTGCCAGCACCAAAGATCCAACAGGGGGCCTCACTGAAGCTTTCTTT. Encoded protein: CASTKDPTGGLTEAFF.

The rearrangement joins TRBV2 to TRBJ2-7, with D perhaps TRBD2 (5 bases). Germline CDR1 and CDR2: SNHLY and FYNNEI. V was pared by 2 bases and J by 6 bases, with 11 bases between. This CDR3 comprises 13 residues. CDR3 nucleotides: TGTGCCAGCAGTGAATTGAGTACTAGCGAGCAGTACTTC. Translation gives CASSELSTSEQYF.

To note about this clonotype: Just one base apart from a much larger clone, this may be a read error. The chain employs TRBV11-1 and TRBJ2-2; 12 bases are a match to TRBD2. This CDR3 is built from 16 residues. CDR1 and CDR2 (germline): SGHAT, FQDESV (reference sequence). CDR3 coding DNA: TGTGCCAGCAGCTTAGGACTAGCGGGAGTAACCGGGGAGCTGTCTTTT. As protein: CASSLGLAGVTGELSF. The variable domain in full, completed from reference TRBV11-1 and TRBJ2-2, reads EAEVAQSPRYKITEKSQAVAFWCDPISGHATLYWYRQILGQGPELLVQFQDESVVDDSQLPKDRFSAERLKGVDSTLKIQPAELGDSAMYLCASSLGLAGVTGELSFGEGSRLTVL.

This chain joins TRBV9 and TRBJ1-2; TRBD1 matches at 7 bases. This CDR3 is 13 amino acids long. The V and J ends lost 7 bases and 4 bases, in that order; junction bases with no gene match: 7. CDR1 is SGDLS, CDR2 YYNGEE, per germline. This chain's CDR3 is CASGTTGSYGYTF. As DNA, the CDR3 is TGTGCCAGCGGGACGACAGGGTCCTATGGCTACACCTTC.

Regarding this clonotype: A single base separates this from a much larger clone, so it may be a read error. The chain couples TRBV5-1 to TRBJ1-1; D might be TRBD1 (6 bases). V was cut by 4 bases and J by 0 bases, with 19 bases left in between. Germline CDR1 is SGHRS and CDR2 is YFSETQ. The CDR3 extends over 17 amino acids. The CDR3 DNA follows: TGCGCCAGCAGCCTTTACGGACAGTCACGTGTGAACACTGAAGCTTTCTTT. Translation: CASSLYGQSRVNTEAFF. The variable domain in full, completed from reference TRBV5-1 and TRBJ1-1, reads KAGVTQTPRYLIKTRGQQVTLSCSPISGHRSVSWYQQTPGQGLQFLFEYFSETQRNKGNFPGRFSGRQFSNSRSEMNVSTLELGDSALYLCASSLYGQSRVNTEAFFGQGTRLTVV.

This chain uses TRBV2 with TRBJ2-1; 9 bases fit TRBD2. Germline trimming cut 1 base from V and 6 bases from J; bases unmatched to any gene: 4. The CDR3 is 15 residues long. The germline CDR1 and CDR2 sequences are SNHLY and FYNNEI. CDR3 sequence: CASSEGGGAINEQFF. CDR3 in DNA: TGTGCCAGCAGTGAAGGCGGGGGGGCCATCAATGAGCAGTTCTTC.

V gene TRBV10-3 combines with J gene TRBJ1-3, with a tentative D call TRBD1 (6 bases). Germline assignment: CDR1 ENHRY and CDR2 SYGVKD. The CDR3 consists of 13 residues. V lost 10 bases, J lost 8 bases, and 18 bases lay in between. The CDR3 reads CATRAGQEDTIYF. As DNA, the CDR3 is TGTGCCACCCGCGCGGGACAAGAGGACACCATATATTTT.

Turning to this clonotype: A read error is possible here, since a much larger clone lies one base away. The rearrangement joins TRBV18 to TRBJ2-5; possibly TRBD1 for D (6 bases). The CDR3 runs to 14 residues. Germline V CDR1 and CDR2: KGHSH, LQKENI. The CDR3 protein is CVSSPGTQQETQYF. The CDR3 DNA reads as TGTGTCAGCTCACCAGGGACACAGCAAGAGACCCAGTACTTC.

This clonotype has only a few counts. V gene TRBV13 combines with J gene TRBJ2-3, with D unresolved. V was pared by 1 base and J by 2 bases, with 1 base between. CDR3 length: 12 amino acids. Germline CDR1 and CDR2: PRHDT and FYEKMQ (reference sequence). This CDR3 is CASSLVTDTQYF. The CDR3 DNA sequence: TGTGCCAGCAGCTTAGTCACAGATACGCAGTATTTT.

This clonotype was detected ten times or more. The V gene is TRBV19, the J gene TRBJ1-2; 7 bases match TRBD1. Germline V CDR1 and CDR2: LNHDA, SQIVND (reference sequence). The CDR3 is 14 residues long. The V and J ends lost 1 base and 7 bases, in that order; junction bases with no gene match: 6. CDR3 loop: CASSIGDRVGGYTF. The CDR3 coding sequence is TGTGCCAGTAGTATAGGAGACAGGGTCGGTGGCTACACCTTC.

This clonotype was counted many times. The chain has TRBV19 and TRBJ2-1; a weak D match, TRBD2 (5 bases). Germline V gives CDR1 LNHDA, CDR2 SQIVND (reference sequence). The V end lost 2 bases, the J end lost 7 bases, and 9 bases lay between the germline ends. The CDR3 runs 13 residues. Written as DNA, the CDR3 is TGTGCCAGTAGTATAAATAGGGAGAATGAGCAGTTCTTC. Amino acid sequence: CASSINRENEQFF.

This clonotype was recorded at least ten times. The CDR3 DNA sequence: TGTGCCAGCAGCTTACATGCGGGGTCTGGAAACACCATATATTTT. This gives the protein CASSLHAGSGNTIYF. The chain uses TRBV11-1 and TRBJ1-3; D call uncertain. The CDR3 is made up of 15 amino acids. Trimming left V 2 bases short and J 1 base short, with 9 bases between. From germline, CDR1 is SGHAT and CDR2 FQDESV (reference sequence).

V gene TRBV3-1 combines with J gene TRBJ1-2, with a tentative D call TRBD1 (6 bases). V lost 0 bases and J lost 7, with 6 bases in between. Germline V CDR1 and CDR2: LGHDT, YNNKEL (reference sequence). CDR3 length equals 12 residues. The CDR3 region has the DNA TGTGCCAGCAGCCAAGAAGGGGGTGGCTACACCTTC. Its protein product is CASSQEGGGYTF.

On this clonotype: One base away lies a much larger clone, so this may be a sequencing read error. The chain combines TRBV4-3 with TRBJ2-3; D unclear. The CDR3 consists of 16 residues. Germline V lookup: CDR1 LGHNA, CDR2 YSLEER. V gave up 5 bases and J gave up 2 bases, with 17 bases separating them. CDR3 sequence: CASSIKGQRTTDTQYF. In DNA form, the CDR3 reads TGCGCCAGCAGCATTAAGGGCCAAAGGACCACAGATACGCAGTATTTT.

The genes are TRBV19 and TRBJ2-7; D might be TRBD2 (7 bases). The CDR3 totals 14 residues. V was trimmed by 3 bases and J by 3 bases, leaving 12 bases between them. Looked up from germline, CDR1 is LNHDA and CDR2 is SQIVND (reference sequence). Here the CDR3 reads CASSIGGLDYEQYF. The DNA of the CDR3 is TGTGCCAGTAGTATCGGGGGGCTGGACTACGAGCAGTACTTC.

About this clonotype itself: With a much larger clone just one base away, this may be a read error. The V and J genes are TRBV4-3 and TRBJ1-2; 7 nucleotides align to TRBD1. The junction had 17 bases not matched to a gene; V was cut back by 8 bases and J by 8 bases. The CDR3 is made up of 15 amino acids. Germline V gives CDR1 LGHNA, CDR2 YSLEER. The CDR3: CASGPEPDRFLGYTF. The CDR3 nucleotides are TGCGCCAGCGGCCCAGAACCGGACAGGTTTTTAGGCTACACCTTC.

This clonotype was counted ten times or more. The CDR3: CASSRGQRNTEAFF. The CDR3 bases are TGTGCCAGCAGCCGAGGACAAAGGAACACTGAAGCTTTCTTT. The genes are TRBV7-9 and TRBJ1-1, with TRBD1 as a possible D gene (5 bases). The CDR3 length is 14 residues. Trimming cost V 5 bases and J 1 base, with 11 bases left between them. Germline CDR1 is SEHNR and CDR2 is FQNEAQ (reference sequence).

This clonotype was seen ten or more times. The V and J genes are TRBV5-4 and TRBJ2-5; D might be TRBD2 (6 bases). CDR1 is SGHNT, CDR2 YYREEE, per germline (reference sequence). The CDR3 consists of 15 residues. Trimming left V 4 bases short and J 3 bases short, with 16 bases between. The CDR3 DNA follows: TGTGCCAGCAGCCCAGGGCAGGCGGGGAAAGAGACCCAGTACTTC. Translation: CASSPGQAGKETQYF.

This clonotype was observed at least ten times. This rearrangement joins TRBV7-2 to TRBJ2-7; 11 bases are a match to TRBD1. The CDR3 is 16 residues long. The germline gives CDR1 SGHTA, CDR2 FQGNSA. With 5 bases clipped from V and 3 bases from J, the junction kept 9 bases outside the gene matches. The CDR3 bases are TGTGCCAGCAGCACCCACCCCGGGACAGGGGGCTACGAGCAGTACTTC. Encoded protein: CASSTHPGTGGYEQYF.

The rearrangement links TRBV29-1 to TRBJ1-1, with 7 bases lining up with TRBD1. V lost 4 bases, J lost 1 base, and 6 bases stayed unmatched. This CDR3 has 14 residues. Looked up from germline, CDR1 is SQVTM and CDR2 is ANQGSEA. Here the CDR3 reads CSVGPTGANTEAFF. In DNA form, the CDR3 reads TGCAGCGTTGGGCCTACAGGGGCGAACACTGAAGCTTTCTTT. The whole variable domain, remainder taken from reference TRBV29-1 and TRBJ1-1, is SAVISQKPSRDICQRGTSLTIQCQVDSQVTMMFWYRQQPGQSLTLIATANQGSEATYESGFVIDKFPISRPNLTFSTLTVSNMSPEDSSIYLCSVGPTGANTEAFFGQGTRLTVV.

This clonotype was found many times. The chain joins TRBV7-2 to TRBJ1-5, with D perhaps TRBD1 (6 bases). V lost 5 bases to trimming and J lost 4 bases, with 12 bases between them. This CDR3 has 14 amino acids. CDR1 and CDR2 from the germline V gene are SGHTA and FQGNSA. CDR3 nucleotide sequence: TGTGCCAGCAGCCCTACAGGGCTGAATCAGCCCCAGCATTTT. Protein product: CASSPTGLNQPQHF.

This clonotype appeared many times. This chain connects TRBV4-3 to TRBJ2-3; TRBD1 is a possible D gene (6 bases). CDR1 is LGHNA, CDR2 YSLEER, per germline. CDR3 size: 15 residues. The germline V and J ends were trimmed by 1 base and 2 bases, with 10 bases remaining between them. CDR3 in amino acids: CASSQAGTNTDTQYF. CDR3 nucleotide sequence: TGCGCCAGCAGCCAAGCTGGGACAAACACAGATACGCAGTATTTT.

This clonotype was seen many times. The chain links TRBV5-4 to TRBJ1-5; 7 bases match TRBD1. CDR1 SGHNT and CDR2 YYREEE come from the germline V gene (reference sequence). V was clipped by 4 bases and J by 6 bases; unmatched bases: 10. CDR3 length equals 15 residues. The CDR3 sequence is CASSVQGTEGQPQHF. CDR3 sequence (DNA): TGTGCCAGCAGCGTACAGGGGACTGAAGGTCAGCCCCAGCATTTT.

With regard to this clonotype: Possible read error: a much larger clone is one base away. The chain joins TRBV12-3 or TRBV12-4 to TRBJ1-1; D is undetermined. CDR3 length: 15 amino acids. V was clipped by 11 bases and J by 6 bases, with 25 bases between them. CDR3 sequence (DNA): TGTGCCGGCACCATGAGTTTGAAGGGCGCGTCTGAAGCTTTCTTT. Protein product: CAGTMSLKGASEAFF.

This sequence joins TRBV11-2 and TRBJ2-7; 9 bases align to TRBD2. CDR3 length equals 15 residues. Per the germline V gene, CDR1 is SGHAT and CDR2 is FQNNGV. Unmatched junction bases numbered 10, after V lost 5 bases and J lost 5 bases. The DNA of the CDR3 is TGTGCCAGCAGCGTAGGTCTAGCGGGGACCCACGAGCAGTACGTC. Its protein is CASSVGLAGTHEQYV.

Note on this clonotype: One end of the junction varies from germline; a read error may be responsible. CDR3 coding DNA: TGTGCCACCAGCGGGGGACTAGCGGGGATCTCCTGCAATGAGCAGTTCTTC. It translates to CATSGGLAGISCNEQFF. The chain is built from TRBV15 and TRBJ2-1, with TRBD2 matching 13 bases. The CDR3 runs to 17 residues. Germline V lookup: CDR1 LNHNV, CDR2 YYDKDF (reference sequence).